The entry below describes one T cell receptor beta chain. Its target is unknown. The sample's time point: pretreatment peripheral blood. CDR1 KGHSH and CDR2 LQKENI come from the germline V gene. CDR3 length: 11 amino acids. V was trimmed by 4 bases and J by 5 bases, leaving 5 bases between them. These data are taken from a study of PD-L1 blockade in urothelial cancer. Findings of the study overall: Durable-benefit patients expanded tumor-associated blood clones more at 3 weeks.

Only in-frame clones appear in the TCRdb table, and some are missing; sequencing was by immunoSEQ multiplex PCR. The table lists approximately 48,000 clones, about four fifths of them singletons. The sequence derives from a man aged 70-80 years with urothelial cancer. Sequencing was performed on PBMCs, taken around atezolizumab (anti-PD-L1) treatment. The chain has TRBV18 and TRBJ2-5; D ambiguous. CDR3 bases: TGTGCCAGCTCACTCCTGGAGACCCAGTACTTC. It yields the protein CASSLLETQYF. The variable domain in full, completed from reference TRBV18 and TRBJ2-5, reads NAGVMQNPRHLVRRRGQEARLRCSPMKGHSHVYWYRQLPEEGLKFMVYLQKENIIDESGMPKERFSAEFPKEGPSILRIQQVVRGDSAAYFCASSLLETQYFGPGTRLLVL.